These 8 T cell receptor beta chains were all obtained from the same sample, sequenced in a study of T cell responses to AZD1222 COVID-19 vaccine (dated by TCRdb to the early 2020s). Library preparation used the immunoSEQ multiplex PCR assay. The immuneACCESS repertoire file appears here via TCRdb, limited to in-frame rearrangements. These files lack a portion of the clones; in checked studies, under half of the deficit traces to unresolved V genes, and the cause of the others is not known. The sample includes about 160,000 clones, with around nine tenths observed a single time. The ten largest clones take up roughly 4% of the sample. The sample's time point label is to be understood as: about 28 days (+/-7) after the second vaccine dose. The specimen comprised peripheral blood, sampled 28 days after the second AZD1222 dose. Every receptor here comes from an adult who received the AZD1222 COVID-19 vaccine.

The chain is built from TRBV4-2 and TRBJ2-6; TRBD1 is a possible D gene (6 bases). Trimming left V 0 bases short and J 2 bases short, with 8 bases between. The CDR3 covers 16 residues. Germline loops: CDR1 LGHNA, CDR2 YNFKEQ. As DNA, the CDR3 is TGTGCCAGCAGCCAAGACAGGGGCCCTGGGGCCAACGTCCTGACTTTC. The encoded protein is CASSQDRGPGANVLTF.

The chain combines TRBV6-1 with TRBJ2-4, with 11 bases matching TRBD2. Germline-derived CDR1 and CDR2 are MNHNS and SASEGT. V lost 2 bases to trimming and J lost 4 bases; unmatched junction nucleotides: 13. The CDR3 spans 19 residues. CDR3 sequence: CASSEFGPVLAGEKNIQYF. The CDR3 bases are TGTGCCAGCAGTGAATTTGGGCCCGTACTAGCGGGGGAAAAAAACATTCAGTACTTC.

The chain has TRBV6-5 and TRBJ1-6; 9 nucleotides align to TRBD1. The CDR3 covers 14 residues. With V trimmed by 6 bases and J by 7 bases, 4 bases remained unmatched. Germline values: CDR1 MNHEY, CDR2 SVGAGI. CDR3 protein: CASRMGQGNSPLHF. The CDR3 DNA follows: TGTGCCAGCAGAATGGGACAGGGAAATTCACCCCTCCACTTT.

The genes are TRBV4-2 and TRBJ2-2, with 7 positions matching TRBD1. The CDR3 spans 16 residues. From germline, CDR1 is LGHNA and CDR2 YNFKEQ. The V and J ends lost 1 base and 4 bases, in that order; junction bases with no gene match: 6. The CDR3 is CASSQVQTGSTGELFF. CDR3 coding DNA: TGTGCCAGCAGCCAAGTGCAGACAGGGAGCACCGGGGAGCTGTTTTTT.

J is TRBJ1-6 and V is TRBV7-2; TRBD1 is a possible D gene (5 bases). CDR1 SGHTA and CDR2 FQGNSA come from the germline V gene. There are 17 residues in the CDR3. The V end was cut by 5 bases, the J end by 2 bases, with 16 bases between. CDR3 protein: CASSLGGQRPYNSPLHF. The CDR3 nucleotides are TGTGCCAGCAGCCTGGGGGGTCAGAGGCCCTATAATTCACCCCTCCACTTT.

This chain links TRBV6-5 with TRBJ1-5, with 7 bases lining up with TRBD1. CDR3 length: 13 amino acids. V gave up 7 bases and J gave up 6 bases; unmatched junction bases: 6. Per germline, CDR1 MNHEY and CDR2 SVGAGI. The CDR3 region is CASKGATGQPQHF. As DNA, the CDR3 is TGTGCCAGCAAGGGGGCTACGGGTCAGCCCCAGCATTTT.

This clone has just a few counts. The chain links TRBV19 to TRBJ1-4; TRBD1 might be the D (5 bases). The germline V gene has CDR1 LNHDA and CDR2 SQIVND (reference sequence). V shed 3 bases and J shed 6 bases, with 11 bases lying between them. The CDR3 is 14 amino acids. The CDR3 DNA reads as TGTGCCAGTAGTATCCAGGGTAACCATGAAAAACTGTTTTTT. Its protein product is CASSIQGNHEKLFF.

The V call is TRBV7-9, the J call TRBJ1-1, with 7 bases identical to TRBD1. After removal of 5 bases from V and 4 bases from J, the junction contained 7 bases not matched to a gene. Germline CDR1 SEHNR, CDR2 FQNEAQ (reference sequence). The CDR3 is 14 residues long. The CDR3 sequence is CASSPGGESTEAFF. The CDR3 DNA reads TGTGCCAGCAGCCCAGGGGGTGAGAGCACTGAAGCTTTCTTT.